The 15 T cell receptor beta chains reported below all come from one sample, sequenced in a study of T-cell reconstitution after alpha-beta-depleted transplantation in children. The TCRbeta library incorporated unique molecular identifiers. TCRdb passed the PCR reads through MiXCR, listing each CDR3 protein once. Of about 900,000 distinct CDR3 sequences listed, about 31% were seen once; the top ten hold roughly 31%. The material was PBMCs, mostly from graft donor cells, obtained 360 days after TCRalphabeta/CD19-depleted stem cell transplant. These receptor sequences come from a boy under two years old who had a stem cell transplant for SCID, so the T cells may come from the graft donor.

This clonotype has only a few counts. This sequence joins TRBV29-1 and TRBJ2-3, with D possibly being TRBD1 (6 bases). Looked up from germline, CDR1 is SQVTM and CDR2 is ANQGSEA. V was trimmed by 0 bases and J by 1 base, leaving 11 bases between them. This CDR3 comprises 15 residues. Here the CDR3 reads CSVEEGGRGTDTQYF. The CDR3 DNA sequence: TGCAGCGTTGAAGAAGGGGGTAGAGGCACAGATACGCAGTATTTT.

This clonotype has more than one count but fewer than ten. The chain links TRBV5-1 to TRBJ2-3; the match to TRBD2 covers 9 bases. Germline V gene data show CDR1 as SGHRS and CDR2 as YFSETQ. With 2 bases clipped from V and 3 bases from J, the junction kept 4 bases outside the gene matches. The CDR3 totals 15 residues. The CDR3 DNA sequence: TGCGCCAGCAGCTTAGGGACTAGCAGGACAGATACGCAGTATTTT. This gives the protein CASSLGTSRTDTQYF.

The J gene is TRBJ2-5, the V gene TRBV15; D is undetermined. The CDR3 totals 14 residues. Germline CDR1 LNHNV, CDR2 YYDKDF (reference sequence). The germline V and J ends were trimmed by 1 base and 1 base, with 7 bases remaining between them. CDR3: CATSRGGIQETQYF. The CDR3 DNA follows: TGTGCCACCAGCAGAGGAGGAATCCAAGAGACCCAGTACTTC.

In its sample, this clonotype was seen a few times. The CDR3 here is CASSLRRGPGNTIYF. As DNA, the CDR3 is TGTGCCAGCAGCTTAAGACGGGGGCCTGGAAACACCATATATTTT. The rearrangement uses TRBV7-3 and TRBJ1-3; D perhaps matches TRBD1 (6 bases). The V end lost 1 base, the J end lost 2 bases, and 9 bases lay between the germline ends. CDR3 size: 15 residues. Germline CDR1 reads SGHTA; CDR2 reads FQGTGA.

This clonotype was found a few times. The chain carries TRBV7-8 and TRBJ1-1; the D gene is possibly TRBD1 (6 bases). Deletions cut 5 bases from V and 2 bases from J, with 21 bases between. This CDR3 has 17 residues. From germline, CDR1 is SGHVS and CDR2 FQNEAQ. CDR3 nucleotide sequence: TGTGCCAGCAGCCCGCGGGCACAGGGAGGGACCAACACTGAAGCTTTCTTT. This gives the protein CASSPRAQGGTNTEAFF. The full variable domain, in which reference TRBV7-8 and TRBJ1-1 provide the parts outside the CDR3, is GAGVSQSPRYKVAKRGQDVALRCDPISGHVSLFWYQQALGQGPEFLTYFQNEAQLDKSGLPSDRFFAERPEGSVSTLKIQRTQQEDSAVYLCASSPRAQGGTNTEAFFGQGTRLTVV.

This clonotype was observed a few times. V is TRBV24-1 and J is TRBJ2-7, with 12 bases lining up with TRBD1. Trimming removed 2 bases from V and 2 bases from J; junction bases left unmatched: 3. The germline V gene has CDR1 KGHDR and CDR2 SFDVKD. The length of the CDR3 is 16 residues. CDR3 sequence reads: CATSDSGTGGTYEQYF. The CDR3 DNA follows: TGTGCCACCAGTGATTCTGGGACAGGGGGCACCTACGAGCAGTACTTC.

This clonotype was picked up a small number of times. This chain connects TRBV12-3 or TRBV12-4 to TRBJ2-1; 9 nucleotides align to TRBD2. The CDR3 length is 16 residues. Trimming cost V 5 bases and J 7 bases; bases outside gene matches: 12. In DNA, the CDR3 is TGTGCCAGCAGTCCGGGGCGAGCGGGGGGTGTAAATGAGCAGTTCTTC. It encodes CASSPGRAGGVNEQFF.

The chain joins TRBV14 to TRBJ2-4; D is unclear. From germline, CDR1 is SGHDN and CDR2 FVKESK. V was trimmed by 2 bases and J by 1 base, leaving 15 bases between them. This CDR3 has 17 residues. The CDR3 reads CASSQHLPGMAKNIQYF. The CDR3 DNA is TGTGCCAGCAGCCAACACCTCCCAGGAATGGCCAAAAACATTCAGTACTTC.

The chain is built from TRBV4-1 and TRBJ1-4; tentative D call: TRBD1 (5 bases). CDR3 size: 14 residues. V shed 1 base and J shed 8 bases, with 11 bases lying between them. Germline lookup yields CDR1 MGHRA and CDR2 YSYEKL. The CDR3 nucleotides are TGCGCCAGCAGCCAAGTCAGGACACCCGAAAAACTGTTTTTT. It encodes CASSQVRTPEKLFF.

The rearrangement joins TRBV2 to TRBJ1-1; D is undetermined. The CDR3 contains 12 residues. Per the germline V gene, CDR1 is SNHLY and CDR2 is FYNNEI. V was shortened by 0 bases and J by 6 bases, with 5 bases between the two germline ends. The CDR3 region has the DNA TGTGCCAGCAGTGAAGCGCAGGCTGAAGCTTTCTTT. Translating gives CASSEAQAEAFF.

This clonotype was seen a few times. The rearrangement links TRBV10-3 to TRBJ2-1; no reliable D call. This CDR3 spans 11 amino acids. Trimming shortened V by 7 bases and J by 7 bases, and 8 bases separated the two germline ends. Germline V CDR1 and CDR2: ENHRY, SYGVKD. The CDR3 loop reads CAITFANEQFF. The CDR3 nucleotides read TGTGCCATCACCTTTGCGAATGAGCAGTTCTTC.

This clonotype has a handful of counts. The genes are TRBV29-1 and TRBJ2-2; 9 bases map to TRBD1. The CDR3 has 14 residues. In germline, CDR1 is SQVTM, CDR2 ANQGSEA. The V gene end was trimmed by 7 bases and the J gene end by 7 bases; junction bases not matched to a gene: 10. The CDR3 region is CSALGQGFVGELFF. The CDR3 region has the DNA TGCAGCGCCCTAGGACAGGGGTTCGTCGGGGAGCTGTTTTTT.

CDR3 bases: TGCGCCAGCAGAGATACCGTCGGGACGAAAGCGGATACGCAGTATTTT. Protein: CASRDTVGTKADTQYF. The V call is TRBV5-1, the J call TRBJ2-3, with D perhaps TRBD1 or TRBD2 (5 bases each). This CDR3 spans 16 amino acids. Germline loops: CDR1 SGHRS, CDR2 YFSETQ. V lost 5 bases to trimming and J lost 6 bases, with 22 bases between them.

This sequence joins TRBV20-1 and TRBJ2-3; 7 bases line up with TRBD2. Losses at the gene ends were 3 bases for V and 6 bases for J; bases not matched to a gene: 21. The CDR3 is 18 amino acids. Germline loops: CDR1 DFQATT, CDR2 SNEGSKA (reference sequence). Written as DNA, the CDR3 is TGCAGTGCTAGTTTGGGCCCAATTGGCGGGGGATTCGTGGATACGCAGTATTTT. Its translation: CSASLGPIGGGFVDTQYF.

The CDR3 DNA follows: TGTGCCAGCAGTTACAGGGGGCCCACTGAAGCTTTCTTT. Its translation is CASSYRGPTEAFF. V usage is TRBV6-5 and J usage is TRBJ1-1; 7 bases agree with TRBD1. V lost 2 bases to trimming and J lost 4 bases; unmatched junction nucleotides: 1. Per the germline V gene, CDR1 is MNHEY and CDR2 is SVGAGI. The CDR3 is 13 amino acids.